This T cell receptor beta chain was retrieved from a study of cytomegalovirus exposure and HLA in healthy donors. Study in general: Out of 398 genotyped donors, roughly 80% belonged to the Caucasian-associated ancestry cluster. Whole-study results and caveats: An analysis that came later showed most CMV-associated TCR beta chains appearing HLA-restricted. Many donors shared some public TCRs, even though most TCR sequences were rare. When analyzed later, a missense DCLRE1C variant was found to be linked to TCR beta V- and J-gene trimming.

PCR used 60 Vbeta primers and 13 Jbeta primers. TCRdb keeps only in-frame clones here, not all; method: immunoSEQ multiplex PCR. The data contain 70,000 to 90,000 clones, 75% of them singletons. There are a few counts of this clone. The antigen is not known. The CDR3 totals 13 residues. Unmatched junction bases numbered 9, after V lost 2 bases and J lost 9 bases. From germline, CDR1 is GTSNPN and CDR2 SVGIG (reference sequence). The receptor comes from a man aged 35-49 years in good health and CMV-seronegative. V gene TRBV30 combines with J gene TRBJ1-1; 7 nucleotides match TRBD1. Sequenced input: PBMCs. The CDR3 protein is CAWSQTRQGQAFF. Written as DNA, the CDR3 is TGTGCCTGGAGTCAAACACGACAGGGACAAGCTTTCTTT.